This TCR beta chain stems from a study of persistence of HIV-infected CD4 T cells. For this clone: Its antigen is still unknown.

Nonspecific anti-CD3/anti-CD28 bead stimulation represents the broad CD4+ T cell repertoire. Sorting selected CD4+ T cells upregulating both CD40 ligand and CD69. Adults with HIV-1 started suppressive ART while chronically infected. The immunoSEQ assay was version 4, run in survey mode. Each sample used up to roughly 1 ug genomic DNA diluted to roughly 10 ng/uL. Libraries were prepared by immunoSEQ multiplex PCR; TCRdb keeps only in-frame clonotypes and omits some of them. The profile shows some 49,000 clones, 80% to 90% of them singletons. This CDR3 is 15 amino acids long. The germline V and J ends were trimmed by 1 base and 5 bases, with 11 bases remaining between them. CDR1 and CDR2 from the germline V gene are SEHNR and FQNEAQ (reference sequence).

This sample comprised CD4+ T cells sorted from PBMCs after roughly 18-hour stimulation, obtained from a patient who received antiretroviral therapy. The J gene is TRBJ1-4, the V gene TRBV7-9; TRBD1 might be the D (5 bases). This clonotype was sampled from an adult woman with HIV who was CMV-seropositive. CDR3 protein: CASSLDRGKNEKLFF. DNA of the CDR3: TGTGCCAGCAGCTTAGATAGGGGAAAGAATGAAAAACTGTTTTTT. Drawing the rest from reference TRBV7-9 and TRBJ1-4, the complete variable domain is DTGVSQNPRHKITKRGQNVTFRCDPISEHNRLYWYRQTLGQGPEFLTYFQNEAQLEKSRLLSDRFSAERPKGSFSTLEIQRTEQGDSAMYLCASSLDRGKNEKLFFGSGTQLSVL.